This T cell receptor beta chain originates from a study of CD8 T cells in ankylosing spondylitis. General observations from the study: There was reportedly significant enrichment of clones that were disease-linked in matched ankylosing spondylitis synovial fluid. About 8 highly homologous variants made up a TCR beta motif, and this motif appeared characteristic of ankylosing spondylitis blood.

This clonotype was seen many times. What it recognizes is unknown. As the method for making TCR beta libraries, quantitative 5'-RACE with molecular barcodes was used. TCRdb itself ran the 5' RACE reads through MiXCR, one entry per CDR3 protein. Of about 36,000 distinct CDR3 sequences listed, around 6% were seen once; the top ten hold approximately 12%. Input material: blood, either unsorted or a sorted T cell fraction (not recorded which). This sequence was found in a male donor with ankylosing spondylitis or in good health (not recorded which).

In nucleotides, the CDR3 is TGTGCCAGCACCCCCGGGACAGGGCAGATCTCCTACGAGCAGTACTTC. Amino acids: CASTPGTGQISYEQYF. The rearrangement joins TRBV7-9 to TRBJ2-7; 9 bases are a match to TRBD1. Germline V gene data show CDR1 as SEHNR and CDR2 as FQNEAQ (reference sequence). V lost 7 bases to trimming and J lost 0 bases; unmatched junction nucleotides: 10. This CDR3 is 16 amino acids long.